This T cell receptor beta chain was sequenced during a study of graft-versus-host responses after intestinal transplantation. Study overall: Anti-thymocyte globulin induction, then tacrolimus and steroids for roughly 3 years, went to all recipients.

Overall study results and limits: Analysis identified GvH clones in recipient marrow, with some appearing first in ileum or blood.

Concerning this clone itself: As yet, its antigen is unknown.

Trimming removed 0 bases from V and 4 bases from J; junction bases left unmatched: 13. The CDR3 has 18 residues. Germline V gene lookup returns CDR1 MGHRA and CDR2 YSYEKL. Data came from immunoSEQ multiplex PCR; TCRdb stores just in-frame clones and leaves some out. The top ten clones hold about 0.18% of a sample with about 97,000 clones, roughly 89% of them seen once. Sequenced material: unstimulated CD4+ T cells sorted from spleen or lymph node cells, taken before transplant. The gene calls are TRBV4-1 and TRBJ1-2; 8 bases are a match to TRBD1. This clonotype was obtained from a human donor who was the organ donor for an intestinal transplant. CDR3 sequence (DNA): TGCGCCAGCAGCCAAGACACCCCAGGCGGACAGGGAGTCTATGGCTACACCTTC. Translation: CASSQDTPGGQGVYGYTF.